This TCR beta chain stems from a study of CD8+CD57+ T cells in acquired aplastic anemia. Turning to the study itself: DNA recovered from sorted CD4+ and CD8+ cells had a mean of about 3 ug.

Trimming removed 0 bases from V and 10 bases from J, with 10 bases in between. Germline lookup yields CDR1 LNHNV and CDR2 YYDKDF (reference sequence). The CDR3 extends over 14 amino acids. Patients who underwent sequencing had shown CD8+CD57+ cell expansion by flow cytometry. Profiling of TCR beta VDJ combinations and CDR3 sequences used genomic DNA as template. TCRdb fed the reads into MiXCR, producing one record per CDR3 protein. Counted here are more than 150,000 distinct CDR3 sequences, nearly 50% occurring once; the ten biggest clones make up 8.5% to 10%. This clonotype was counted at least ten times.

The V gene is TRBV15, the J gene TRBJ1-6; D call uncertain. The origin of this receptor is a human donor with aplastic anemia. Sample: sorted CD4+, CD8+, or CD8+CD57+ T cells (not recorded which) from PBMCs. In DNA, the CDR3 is TGTGCCACCAGCAGAGATAGGGAGGGATCACCCCTCCACTTT. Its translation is CATSRDREGSPLHF.